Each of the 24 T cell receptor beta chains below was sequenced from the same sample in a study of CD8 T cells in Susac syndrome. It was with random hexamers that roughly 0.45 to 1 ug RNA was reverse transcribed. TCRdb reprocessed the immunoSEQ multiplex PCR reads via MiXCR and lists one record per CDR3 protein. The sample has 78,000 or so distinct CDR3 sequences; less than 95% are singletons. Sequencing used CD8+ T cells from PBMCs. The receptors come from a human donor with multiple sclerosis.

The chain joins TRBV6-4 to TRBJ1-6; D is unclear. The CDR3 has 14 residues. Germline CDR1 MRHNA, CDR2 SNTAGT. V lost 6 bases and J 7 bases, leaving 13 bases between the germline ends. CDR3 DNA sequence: TGTGCCAGCAGCCCGCACGGTGGAAATTCACCCCTCCACTTT. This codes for CASSPHGGNSPLHF.

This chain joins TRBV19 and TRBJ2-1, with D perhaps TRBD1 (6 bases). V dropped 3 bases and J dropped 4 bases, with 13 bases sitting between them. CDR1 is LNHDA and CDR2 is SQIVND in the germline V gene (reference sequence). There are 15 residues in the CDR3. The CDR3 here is CASSMSGTTYNEQFF. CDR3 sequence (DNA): TGTGCCAGTAGTATGTCTGGGACAACATACAATGAGCAGTTCTTC.

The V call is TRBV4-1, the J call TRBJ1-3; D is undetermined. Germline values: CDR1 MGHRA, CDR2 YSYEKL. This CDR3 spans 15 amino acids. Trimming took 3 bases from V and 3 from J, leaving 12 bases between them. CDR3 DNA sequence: TGCGCCAGCAGCCAGATATCTCTAAATGGAAACACCATATATTTT. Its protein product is CASSQISLNGNTIYF.

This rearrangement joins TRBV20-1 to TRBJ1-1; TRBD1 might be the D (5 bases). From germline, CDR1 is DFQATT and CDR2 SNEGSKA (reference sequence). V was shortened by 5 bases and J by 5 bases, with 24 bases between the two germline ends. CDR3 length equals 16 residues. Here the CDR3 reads CSAPSGPEIRGTEAFF. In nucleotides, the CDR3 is TGCAGTGCTCCTTCCGGACCGGAGATTAGGGGAACTGAAGCTTTCTTT.

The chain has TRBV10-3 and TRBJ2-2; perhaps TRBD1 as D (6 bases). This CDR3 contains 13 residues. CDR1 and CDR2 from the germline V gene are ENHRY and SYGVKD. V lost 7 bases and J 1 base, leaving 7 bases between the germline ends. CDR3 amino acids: CAIKQGNTGELFF. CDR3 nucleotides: TGTGCCATCAAACAGGGGAACACCGGGGAGCTGTTTTTT.

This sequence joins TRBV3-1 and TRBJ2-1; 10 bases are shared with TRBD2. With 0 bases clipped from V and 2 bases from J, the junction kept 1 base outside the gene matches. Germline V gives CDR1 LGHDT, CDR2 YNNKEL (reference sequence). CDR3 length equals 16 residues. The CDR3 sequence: CASSQDGLAAYNEQFF. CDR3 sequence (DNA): TGTGCCAGCAGCCAAGATGGACTAGCGGCCTACAATGAGCAGTTCTTC.

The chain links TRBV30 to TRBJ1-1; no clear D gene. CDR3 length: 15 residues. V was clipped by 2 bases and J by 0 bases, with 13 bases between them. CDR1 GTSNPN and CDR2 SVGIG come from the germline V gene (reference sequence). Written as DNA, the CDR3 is TGTGCCTGGAGTACGGTTATAGTCATGAACACTGAAGCTTTCTTT. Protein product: CAWSTVIVMNTEAFF.

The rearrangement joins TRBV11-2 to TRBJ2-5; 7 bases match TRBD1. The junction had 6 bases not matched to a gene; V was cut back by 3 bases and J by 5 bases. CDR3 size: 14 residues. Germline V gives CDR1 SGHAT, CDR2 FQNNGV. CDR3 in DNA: TGTGCCAGCAGCTTTTCGACAGGGTGGGAGACCCAGTACTTC. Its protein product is CASSFSTGWETQYF.

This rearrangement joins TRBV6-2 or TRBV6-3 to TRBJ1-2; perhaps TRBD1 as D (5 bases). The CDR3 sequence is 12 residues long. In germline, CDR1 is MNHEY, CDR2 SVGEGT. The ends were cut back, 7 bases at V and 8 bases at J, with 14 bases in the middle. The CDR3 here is CASTRGVEGYTF. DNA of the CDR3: TGTGCCAGCACCCGAGGGGTAGAGGGCTACACCTTC.

The CDR3 nucleotides are TGCAGCGTTTACGGGAGCTCCTACAATGAGCAGTTCTTC. It encodes CSVYGSSYNEQFF. The chain uses TRBV29-1 and TRBJ2-1, with D possibly matching TRBD2 (6 bases). CDR1 and CDR2 (germline): SQVTM, ANQGSEA. This CDR3 spans 13 amino acids. The V and J ends lost 5 bases and 0 bases respectively, with 8 bases between them.

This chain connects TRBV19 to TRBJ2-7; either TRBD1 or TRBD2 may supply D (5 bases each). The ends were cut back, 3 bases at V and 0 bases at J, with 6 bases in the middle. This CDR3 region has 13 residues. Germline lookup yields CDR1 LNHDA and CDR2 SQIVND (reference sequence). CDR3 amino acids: CASSMGVSYEQYF. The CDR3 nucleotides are TGTGCCAGTAGTATGGGGGTCTCCTACGAGCAGTACTTC.

CDR3 residues: CASSLSGTPNTEAFF. CDR3 in DNA: TGCGCCAGCAGCTTATCCGGGACACCGAACACTGAAGCTTTCTTT. The chain couples TRBV5-1 to TRBJ1-1; the D gene is possibly TRBD1 (6 bases). Trimming left V 2 bases short and J 1 base short, with 12 bases between. The CDR3 spans 15 residues. Germline V gene data show CDR1 as SGHRS and CDR2 as YFSETQ.

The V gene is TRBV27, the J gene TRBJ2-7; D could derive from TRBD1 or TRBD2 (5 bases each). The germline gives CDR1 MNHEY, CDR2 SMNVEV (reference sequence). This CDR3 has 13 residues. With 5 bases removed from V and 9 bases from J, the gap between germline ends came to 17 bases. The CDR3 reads CASSLGTAQGQYF. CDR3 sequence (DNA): TGTGCCAGCAGTCTGGGGACGGCCCAGGGGCAGTACTTC.

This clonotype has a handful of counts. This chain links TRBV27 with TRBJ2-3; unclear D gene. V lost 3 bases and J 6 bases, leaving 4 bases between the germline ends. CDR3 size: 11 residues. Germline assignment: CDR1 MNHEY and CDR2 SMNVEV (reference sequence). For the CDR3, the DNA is TGTGCCAGCAGTTTGGGTGATACGCAGTATTTT. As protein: CASSLGDTQYF.

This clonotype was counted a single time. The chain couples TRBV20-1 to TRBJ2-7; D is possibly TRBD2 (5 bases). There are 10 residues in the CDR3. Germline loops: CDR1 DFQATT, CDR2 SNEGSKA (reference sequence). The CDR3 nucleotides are TGCAGGGGGAGACTCGCCGAGCAGTACTTC. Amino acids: CRGRLAEQYF.

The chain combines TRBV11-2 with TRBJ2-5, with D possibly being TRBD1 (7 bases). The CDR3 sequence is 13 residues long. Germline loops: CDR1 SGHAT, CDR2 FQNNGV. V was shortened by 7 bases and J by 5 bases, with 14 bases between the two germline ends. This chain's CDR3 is CASTPGGTETQYF. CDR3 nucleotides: TGTGCCAGCACACCAGGGGGGACGGAGACCCAGTACTTC.

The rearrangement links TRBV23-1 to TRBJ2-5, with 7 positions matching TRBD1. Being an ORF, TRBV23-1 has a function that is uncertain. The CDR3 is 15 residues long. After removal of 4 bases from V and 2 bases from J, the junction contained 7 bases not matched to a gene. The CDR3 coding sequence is TGCGCCAGCAGTCCCCGACAGGGTTCACAAGAGACCCAGTACTTC. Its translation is CASSPRQGSQETQYF.

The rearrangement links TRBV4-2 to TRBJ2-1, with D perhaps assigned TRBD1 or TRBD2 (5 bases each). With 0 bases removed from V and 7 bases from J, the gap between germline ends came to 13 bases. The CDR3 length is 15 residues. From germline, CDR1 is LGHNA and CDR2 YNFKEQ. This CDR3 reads CASSQEGPASNEQFF. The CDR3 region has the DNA TGTGCCAGCAGCCAAGAGGGACCCGCGAGTAATGAGCAGTTCTTC.

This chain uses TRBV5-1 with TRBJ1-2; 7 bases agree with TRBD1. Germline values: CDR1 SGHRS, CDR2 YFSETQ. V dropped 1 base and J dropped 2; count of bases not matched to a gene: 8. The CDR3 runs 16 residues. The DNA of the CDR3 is TGCGCCAGCAGCTTGCCTCGGGACAGCCCCAACTATGGCTACACCTTC. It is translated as CASSLPRDSPNYGYTF.

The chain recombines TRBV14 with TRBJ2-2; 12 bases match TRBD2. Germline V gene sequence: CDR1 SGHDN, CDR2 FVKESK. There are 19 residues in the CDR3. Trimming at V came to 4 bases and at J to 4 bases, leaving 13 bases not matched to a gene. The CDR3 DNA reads TGTGCCAGCAGCCCTCGACCCTTGGGACTAGCGGGCTTCACCGGGGAGCTGTTTTTT. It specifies CASSPRPLGLAGFTGELFF.

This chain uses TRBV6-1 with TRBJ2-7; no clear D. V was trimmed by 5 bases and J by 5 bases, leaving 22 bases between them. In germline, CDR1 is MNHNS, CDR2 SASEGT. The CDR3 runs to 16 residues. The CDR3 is CASSPARKTGLHEQYF. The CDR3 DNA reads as TGTGCCAGCAGTCCAGCCCGTAAGACCGGTTTGCACGAGCAGTACTTC.

DNA of the CDR3: TGTGCCAGCAGCTACAGGGGTGACGAGCAGTACTTC. This translates into CASSYRGDEQYF. The rearrangement joins TRBV7-2 to TRBJ2-7, with TRBD1 identical over 7 bases. V lost 4 bases to trimming and J lost 5 bases; unmatched junction nucleotides: 2. Germline V gives CDR1 SGHTA, CDR2 FQGNSA. This CDR3 comprises 12 residues.

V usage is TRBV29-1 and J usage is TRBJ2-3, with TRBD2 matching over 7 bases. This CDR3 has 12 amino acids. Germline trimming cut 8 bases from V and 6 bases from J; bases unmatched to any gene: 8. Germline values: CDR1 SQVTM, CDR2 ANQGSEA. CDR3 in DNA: TGCAGCTTGGGACTAAGCTACGATACGCAGTATTTT. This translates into CSLGLSYDTQYF.

CDR3: CASSIGSKLYTF. Here the CDR3 DNA reads TGTGCCAGTAGTATAGGTTCCAAGCTCTACACCTTC. The chain uses TRBV19 and TRBJ1-2; no clear D gene. CDR3 length: 12 residues. Trimming removed 1 base from V and 10 bases from J, with 10 bases in between. From germline, CDR1 is LNHDA and CDR2 SQIVND (reference sequence).